This T cell receptor (beta chain) is from a study of T cells after yellow fever vaccination. Study-wide findings and caveats: The study noted that FACS-sorted repertoires could contain abundant clonotypes contaminating from the bulk population.

Concerning this clonotype: No antigen is known for it.

Researchers made TCR cDNA using 5'RACE template switching, and this step added a universal primer site and UMIs. Each CDR3 protein gets one entry after TCRdb re-called the 5' RACE reads with MiXCR. The sample includes about 350,000 distinct CDR3 sequences, roughly 8.3% of them seen just once. V lost 3 bases to trimming and J lost 4 bases, with 13 bases between them. The CDR3 length is 15 residues. CDR1 and CDR2 from the germline V gene are LNHDA and SQIVND (reference sequence). The material was PBMCs, obtained about 49 days after the first yellow fever vaccination. The sequence was collected from a man between 18 and 29 years old who received the YFV17D yellow fever vaccine. The J gene is TRBJ1-5, the V gene TRBV19, with D possibly TRBD1 on 5 matching bases. CDR3 sequence reads: CASSIRDASNQPQHF. CDR3 coding DNA: TGTGCCAGTAGTATCCGGGACGCCTCAAATCAGCCCCAGCATTTT.